One sample yielded the 27 T cell receptor beta chains listed below, sequenced in a study of regulatory T cells in long-lasting Graves disease. CDR3-region Arm-PCR and iRepertoire HTBI primers produced the TCR beta libraries. Each CDR3 protein is one row after TCRdb ran MiXCR on the multiplex PCR reads. This sample yields about 470,000 distinct CDR3 sequences, of which roughly 20% are seen a single time; roughly 8% belongs to the top ten. Noted time point: persistent/refractory GD, antithyroid drugs over 5 years with positive TRAb. PBMC RNA served as the TCR library source. This sample comprised peripheral blood mononuclear cells (PBMCs), obtained when the disease was refractory, from a patient treated with antithyroid drugs. The receptors stem from a female donor with Graves disease.

This clonotype has ten or more counts. The chain carries TRBV11-3 and TRBJ2-7, with TRBD1 matching over 7 bases. The CDR3 sequence is 13 residues long. Unmatched junction bases numbered 4, after V lost 6 bases and J lost 2 bases. Germline V lookup: CDR1 SGHNT, CDR2 YENEEA. The CDR3 is CASSEGTAYEQYF. CDR3 in DNA: TGTGCCAGCAGTGAAGGGACAGCCTACGAGCAGTACTTC.

This clonotype has a count of ten or more. The chain employs TRBV27 and TRBJ2-7; TRBD1 agrees at 7 bases. The CDR3 is 12 residues long. Per the germline V gene, CDR1 is MNHEY and CDR2 is SMNVEV (reference sequence). V lost 10 bases to trimming and J lost 3 bases; unmatched junction nucleotides: 6. CDR3 in amino acids: CATMDRRYEQYF. CDR3 DNA: TGTGCCACGATGGACAGGCGCTACGAGCAGTACTTC.

This sequence joins TRBV24-1 and TRBJ1-2, with a weak D call TRBD1 (5 bases). Trimming shortened V by 8 bases and J by 7 bases, and 10 bases separated the two germline ends. CDR3 length: 11 amino acids. From germline, CDR1 is KGHDR and CDR2 SFDVKD. As DNA, the CDR3 is TGTGCCACCAAGATGGGGCCTGGCTACACCTTC. It yields the protein CATKMGPGYTF.

Concerning this clonotype itself: One base away lies a much larger clone, so this may be a sequencing read error. The genes are TRBV28 and TRBJ2-7, with D perhaps being TRBD1 or TRBD2 (6 bases each). Germline values: CDR1 MDHEN, CDR2 SYDVKM. The CDR3 is 16 residues long. The CDR3 sequence: CASSLFRGLPSYERYF. The CDR3 nucleotides read TGTGCCAGCAGTTTATTCAGGGGACTCCCTTCTTACGAGCGGTACTTC.

In its sample, this clonotype was seen a few times. The chain carries TRBV15 and TRBJ1-2, with D possibly TRBD1 on 6 matching bases. This CDR3 is 16 amino acids long. V dropped 0 bases and J dropped 3 bases, with 14 bases sitting between them. Per the germline V gene, CDR1 is LNHNV and CDR2 is YYDKDF (reference sequence). The CDR3 DNA reads as TGTGCCACCAGCAGAGATTACGCAGGGGAGGACTATGGCTACACCTTC. Residues: CATSRDYAGEDYGYTF.

The rearrangement joins TRBV9 to TRBJ1-1; D uncertain. The germline V gene has CDR1 SGDLS and CDR2 YYNGEE. V lost 2 bases to trimming and J lost 0 bases, with 14 bases between them. This CDR3 spans 16 amino acids. The CDR3 nucleotides are TGTGCCAGCAGCGTCGAGAGACACTTCATGAACACTGAAGCTTTCTTT. It codes for CASSVERHFMNTEAFF.

This clonotype was counted ten times or more. V usage is TRBV28 and J usage is TRBJ1-2; TRBD1 might be the D (6 bases). Germline loops: CDR1 MDHEN, CDR2 SYDVKM. V gave up 5 bases and J gave up 2 bases, with 12 bases separating them. CDR3 length: 14 residues. Written as DNA, the CDR3 is TGTGCCAGCAGTGTGACAGGCGGGAACTATGGCTACACCTTC. Protein: CASSVTGGNYGYTF.

This clonotype was seen repeatedly, ten times or more. The chain has TRBV6-2 or TRBV6-3 and TRBJ1-2, with D uncertain. This CDR3 has 16 amino acids. From germline, CDR1 is MNHEY and CDR2 SVGEGT. The V end was cut by 4 bases, the J end by 3 bases, with 18 bases between. The CDR3 sequence is CASSFGISTTHYGYTF. The CDR3, as DNA: TGTGCCAGCAGTTTCGGCATCTCCACGACCCACTATGGCTACACCTTC.

This clonotype was counted at least ten times. The chain uses TRBV30 and TRBJ1-2, with D hard to call. Trimming shortened V by 2 bases and J by 8 bases, and 9 bases separated the two germline ends. CDR3 length: 11 amino acids. Looked up from germline, CDR1 is GTSNPN and CDR2 is SVGIG (reference sequence). The CDR3: CAWSLTVGYTF. The CDR3, as DNA: TGTGCCTGGAGTCTAACGGTCGGCTACACCTTC.

This clonotype was detected many times. This rearrangement joins TRBV27 to TRBJ2-7, with 7 nucleotides matching TRBD2. V was pared by 5 bases and J by 5 bases, with 9 bases of the junction left unmatched. The CDR3 runs to 14 residues. Germline V CDR1 and CDR2: MNHEY, SMNVEV (reference sequence). CDR3 residues: CASSIGLGRHEQYF. For the CDR3, the DNA is TGTGCCAGCAGTATCGGACTAGGGAGACACGAGCAGTACTTC.

This rearrangement joins TRBV5-1 to TRBJ2-2; possibly TRBD1 for D (8 bases). Trimming took off 3 bases at V and 3 bases at J, with 12 bases between the two ends. The CDR3 is 15 residues long. Germline V gene lookup returns CDR1 SGHRS and CDR2 YFSETQ. CDR3 bases: TGCGCCAGCAGCTCCACAGGGGGGGACACCGGGGAGCTGTTTTTT. It translates to CASSSTGGDTGELFF.

This clonotype was found many times. V usage is TRBV10-3 and J usage is TRBJ2-5; no definite D call. CDR1 is ENHRY, CDR2 SYGVKD, per germline. Trimming cost V 10 bases and J 5 bases, with 11 bases left between them. The CDR3 has 11 amino acids. CDR3 bases: TGTGCCACTAGTGACCGGGAGACCCAGTACTTC. It translates to CATSDRETQYF.

At least ten counts were recorded for this clonotype. This chain joins TRBV2 and TRBJ2-2, with D perhaps matching TRBD1 (6 bases). The CDR3 sequence is 14 residues long. Germline CDR1 is SNHLY and CDR2 is FYNNEI. Trimming stripped 5 bases from V and 7 bases from J, with 14 bases between. CDR3 sequence reads: CASSPTGLYGELFF. CDR3 nucleotides: TGTGCCAGCAGTCCCACAGGGTTGTACGGGGAGCTGTTTTTT.

This clonotype was detected a few times. The rearrangement links TRBV5-1 to TRBJ1-1, with D hard to call. Germline lookup yields CDR1 SGHRS and CDR2 YFSETQ. The CDR3 sequence is 12 residues long. The V end lost 4 bases, the J end lost 1 base, and 5 bases lay between the germline ends. The CDR3 coding sequence is TGCGCCAGCAGCCATGAGAACACTGAAGCTTTCTTT. Translating gives CASSHENTEAFF.

As for this clonotype: A read error is possible here, since a much larger clone lies one base away. Here the CDR3 DNA reads TGTGTCAGCAGCGGACAGCCGGAAAAACTGTTTTTT. Translating it yields CVSSGQPEKLFF. The V gene is TRBV28, the J gene TRBJ1-4; tentative D call: TRBD1 (6 bases). The V gene's germline CDR1 is MDHEN and CDR2 SYDVKM. This CDR3 has 12 amino acids. Looking up the rest from reference TRBV28 and TRBJ1-4 gives the full variable domain: DVKVTQSSRYLVKRTGEKVFLECVQDMDHENMFWYRQDPGLGLRLIYFSYDVKMKEKGDIPEGYSVSREKKERFSLILESASTNQTSMYLCVSSGQPEKLFFGSGTQLSVL.

V and J are TRBV28 and TRBJ2-1; perhaps TRBD2 as D (6 bases). The ends were cut back, 2 bases at V and 4 bases at J, with 12 bases in the middle. In germline, CDR1 is MDHEN, CDR2 SYDVKM. This CDR3 region has 15 residues. The CDR3 DNA reads as TGTGCCAGCAGTTTAAGTGGTGGGAGGTACAATGAGCAGTTCTTC. It encodes CASSLSGGRYNEQFF.

The chain joins TRBV20-1 to TRBJ1-6; 7 bases fit TRBD1. Germline CDR1 DFQATT, CDR2 SNEGSKA (reference sequence). This CDR3 has 14 residues. J was trimmed by 7 bases and V by 5 bases; bases with no gene match: 8. In nucleotides, the CDR3 is TGCAGTGCTGGGAATGACAGGGTCAATTCACCCCTCCACTTT. Protein: CSAGNDRVNSPLHF.

The rearrangement uses TRBV28 and TRBJ1-5; TRBD1 aligns across 10 bases. The CDR3 covers 16 residues. In germline, CDR1 is MDHEN, CDR2 SYDVKM. Trimming cost V 6 bases and J 4 bases; bases outside gene matches: 9. CDR3 sequence (DNA): TGTGCCAGCAGCTCGACAGGGGGCCGGAAAAATCAGCCCCAGCATTTT. Translated: CASSSTGGRKNQPQHF.

Ten or more counts support this clonotype. The V call is TRBV20-1, the J call TRBJ1-2; no definite D call. Germline CDR1 reads DFQATT; CDR2 reads SNEGSKA (reference sequence). The V and J ends lost 0 bases and 9 bases respectively, with 17 bases between them. The CDR3 runs to 14 residues. In DNA, the CDR3 is TGCAGTGCTAGAGATTTCTCAGGTGCGGACCGCTACACCTTC. Protein product: CSARDFSGADRYTF.

The table lists this clonotype with a few counts. The junction departs from the called germline gene at one end, perhaps through a read error. This sequence joins TRBV2 and TRBJ1-1; D is ambiguous. The germline V gene has CDR1 SNHLY and CDR2 FYNNEI. This CDR3 spans 12 amino acids. The CDR3 DNA sequence: TGTGCCAGCAGTGACACGAACGCTGAAGCTTTCTTT. It encodes CASSDTNAEAFF.

This clonotype was picked up many times. This chain uses TRBV29-1 with TRBJ1-4, with TRBD1 matching 9 bases. Losses at the gene ends were 4 bases for V and 6 bases for J; bases not matched to a gene: 9. CDR3 length: 15 residues. The germline V gene has CDR1 SQVTM and CDR2 ANQGSEA. CDR3 in amino acids: CSVGATGGVDEKLFF. CDR3 DNA: TGCAGCGTTGGGGCCACAGGGGGCGTCGATGAAAAACTGTTTTTT.

The chain has TRBV13 and TRBJ2-7; D might be TRBD1 or TRBD2, each matching 7 bases. This CDR3 is 15 amino acids long. Trimming removed 0 bases at V and 7 bases at J, with 16 bases between. The germline gives CDR1 PRHDT, CDR2 FYEKMQ (reference sequence). The chain's CDR3 is CASSLGSRGGEEQYF. In DNA, the CDR3 is TGTGCCAGCAGCTTAGGGAGCAGGGGGGGGGAGGAGCAGTACTTC.

This clonotype was counted between two and nine times. The genes are TRBV6-1 and TRBJ1-1; no clear D. This CDR3 is built from 13 residues. V was cut by 11 bases and J by 0 bases, with 13 bases left in between. Germline V lookup: CDR1 MNHNS, CDR2 SASEGT. CDR3 loop: CAGKANLNTEAFF. CDR3 nucleotide sequence: TGTGCCGGGAAGGCCAACTTGAACACTGAAGCTTTCTTT.

There are many counts of this clonotype. The chain links TRBV10-1 to TRBJ2-7, with D unclear. Deletions cut 3 bases from V and 0 bases from J, with 9 bases between. The germline V gene encodes CDR1 WNHNN and CDR2 SYGVQD (reference sequence). The CDR3 totals 14 residues. CDR3 loop: CASSDDMSSYEQYF. CDR3 in DNA: TGCGCCAGCAGTGATGACATGAGCTCCTACGAGCAGTACTTC.

In this sample, this clonotype turned up a few times. V usage is TRBV4-1 and J usage is TRBJ2-1; 11 bases are a match to TRBD1. CDR1 MGHRA and CDR2 YSYEKL come from the germline V gene. The V and J ends lost 2 bases and 4 bases, in that order; junction bases with no gene match: 4. The CDR3 runs 16 residues. The CDR3 DNA sequence: TGCGCCAGCAGCCAACTTGGGACAGGGGGGTACAATGAGCAGTTCTTC. Amino acids: CASSQLGTGGYNEQFF.

The chain uses TRBV7-9 and TRBJ1-2; TRBD1 matches 7 bases. Germline CDR1 and CDR2: SEHNR and FQNEAQ (reference sequence). The CDR3 is made up of 14 amino acids. The trim removed 2 bases at V and 2 bases at J, leaving 2 bases unmatched. CDR3 sequence (DNA): TGTGCCAGCAGCTTAAAGGGGGCGAACTATGGCTACACCTTC. Its translation is CASSLKGANYGYTF.

V usage is TRBV20-1 and J usage is TRBJ2-7; 16 bases are shared with TRBD2. Germline CDR1 DFQATT, CDR2 SNEGSKA (reference sequence). The CDR3 has 20 amino acids. Trimming at V came to 0 bases and at J to 2 bases, leaving 13 bases not matched to a gene. CDR3 coding DNA: TGCAGTGCTAGAGATGCCGGGACTAGCGGGAGGGCAGTAACTCCCTACGAGCAGTACTTC. It is translated as CSARDAGTSGRAVTPYEQYF.